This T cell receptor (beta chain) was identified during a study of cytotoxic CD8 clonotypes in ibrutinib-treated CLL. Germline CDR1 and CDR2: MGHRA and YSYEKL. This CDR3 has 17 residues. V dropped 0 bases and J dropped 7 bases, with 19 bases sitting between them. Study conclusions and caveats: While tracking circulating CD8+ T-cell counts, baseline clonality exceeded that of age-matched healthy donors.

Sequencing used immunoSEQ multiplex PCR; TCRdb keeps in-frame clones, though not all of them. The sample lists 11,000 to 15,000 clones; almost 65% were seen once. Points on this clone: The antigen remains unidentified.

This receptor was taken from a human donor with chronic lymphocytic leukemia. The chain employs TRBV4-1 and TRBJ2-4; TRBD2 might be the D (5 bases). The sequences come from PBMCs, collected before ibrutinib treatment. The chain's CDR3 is CASSQDLASLQRNIQYF. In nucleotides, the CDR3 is TGCGCCAGCAGCCAAGACTTGGCTAGCCTACAGCGGAACATTCAGTACTTC.